The clone carrying this T cell receptor beta chain was recorded only once. Diagnosis rested on symptoms, serum thyroxine and TRAb, thyroid ultrasound, and orbital computed tomography. The CDR3 is 15 amino acids. Unmatched junction bases numbered 11, after V lost 5 bases and J lost 6 bases. Germline lookup yields CDR1 SEHNR and CDR2 FQNEAQ (reference sequence). The source of the sample is a study of T cells in Graves' hyperthyroidism and ophthalmopathy. TCR beta CDR3 regions were amplified from RNA transcripts. The primer set for the first-round RT-PCR of the TCR CDR3 was HTBI. One entry per CDR3 protein results from TCRdb running MiXCR on the multiplex PCR reads. The sample has about 400,000 distinct CDR3 sequences; approximately 14% are singletons.

The receptor comes from a woman aged 18-35 years with Graves' hyperthyroidism. The specimen was blood. The rearrangement uses TRBV7-9 and TRBJ2-7; 9 nucleotides align to TRBD2. CDR3 loop: CASSTTSGRLSEQYF. The CDR3 DNA is TGTGCCAGCAGCACTACGAGCGGGAGGCTTAGCGAGCAGTACTTC.